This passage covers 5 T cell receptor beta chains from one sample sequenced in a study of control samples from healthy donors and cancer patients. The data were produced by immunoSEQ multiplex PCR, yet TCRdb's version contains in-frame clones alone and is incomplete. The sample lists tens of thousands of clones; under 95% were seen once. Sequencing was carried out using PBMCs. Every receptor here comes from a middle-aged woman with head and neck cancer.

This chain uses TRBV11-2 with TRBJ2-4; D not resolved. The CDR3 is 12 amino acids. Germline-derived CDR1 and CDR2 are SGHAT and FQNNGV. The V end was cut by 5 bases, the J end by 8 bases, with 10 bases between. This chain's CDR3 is CASSEEADIQYF. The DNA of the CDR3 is TGTGCCAGCAGCGAAGAGGCGGACATTCAGTACTTC.

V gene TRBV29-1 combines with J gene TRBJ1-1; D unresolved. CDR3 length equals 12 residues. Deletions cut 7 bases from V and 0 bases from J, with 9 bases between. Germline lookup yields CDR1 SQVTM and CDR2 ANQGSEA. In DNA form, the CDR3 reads TGCAGCGGGGGTTGGATGAACACTGAAGCTTTCTTT. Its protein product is CSGGWMNTEAFF.

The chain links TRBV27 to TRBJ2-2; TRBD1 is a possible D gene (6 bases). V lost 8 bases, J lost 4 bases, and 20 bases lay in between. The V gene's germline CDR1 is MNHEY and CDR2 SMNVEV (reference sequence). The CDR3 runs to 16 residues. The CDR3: CASRLSGVVVTGELFF. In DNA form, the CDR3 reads TGTGCCAGCCGACTGTCAGGGGTAGTTGTCACCGGGGAGCTGTTTTTT.

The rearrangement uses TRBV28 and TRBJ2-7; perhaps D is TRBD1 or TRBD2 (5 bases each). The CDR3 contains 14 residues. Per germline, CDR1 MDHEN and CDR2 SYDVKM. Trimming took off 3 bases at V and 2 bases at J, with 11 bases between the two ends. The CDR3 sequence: CASSLTGRTYEQYF. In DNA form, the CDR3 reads TGTGCCAGCAGTTTGACGGGGCGGACCTACGAGCAGTACTTC.

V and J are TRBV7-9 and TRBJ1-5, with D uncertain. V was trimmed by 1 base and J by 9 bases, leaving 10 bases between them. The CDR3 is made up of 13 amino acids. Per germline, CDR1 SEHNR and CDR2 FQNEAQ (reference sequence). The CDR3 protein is CASSLDPETPQHF. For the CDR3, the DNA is TGTGCCAGCAGCTTAGACCCAGAGACGCCCCAGCATTTT.